Below, 10 T cell receptor beta chains from the same sample are listed, as sequenced in a study of response to subunit inactivated influenza vaccine. TCRdb reanalysed the RT-PCR reads using MiXCR and keeps one entry per CDR3 protein. The sample consists of 150,000 to 200,000 distinct CDR3 sequences, 12% of them appearing once. This same sample was also part of a study on T cells expressing NK-cell markers. That source reports: Production of TCR beta cDNA relied on 5'RACE template switching with UMIs.

The source material was CD8+ T cells sorted from PBMCs, sampled roughly 13 days after vaccination. The origin of the receptors is a man aged 50 to 60 who received an inactivated influenza vaccine.

This clonotype was seen a handful of times. The chain is built from TRBV3-1 and TRBJ2-3, with D possibly matching TRBD2 (6 bases). Trimming took 0 bases from V and 3 from J, leaving 13 bases between them. The CDR3 runs to 16 residues. Germline assignment: CDR1 LGHDT and CDR2 YNNKEL (reference sequence). In nucleotides, the CDR3 is TGTGCCAGCAGCCAAGATTTGGGGGGAATTACAGATACGCAGTATTTT. This gives the protein CASSQDLGGITDTQYF.

The chain recombines TRBV9 with TRBJ2-7; 8 bases agree with TRBD1. CDR3 length equals 16 residues. The V and J ends lost 0 bases and 4 bases, in that order; junction bases with no gene match: 9. Germline V gene lookup returns CDR1 SGDLS and CDR2 YYNGEE. CDR3 in DNA: TGTGCCAGCAGCGTAGCTTCCCAGGGGGCTGTATACGAGCAGTACTTC. Protein sequence: CASSVASQGAVYEQYF. Full variable domain (outside the CDR3, taken from reference TRBV9 and TRBJ2-7): DSGVTQTPKHLITATGQRVTLRCSPRSGDLSVYWYQQSLDQGLQFLIQYYNGEERAKGNILERFSAQQFPDLHSELNLSSLELGDSALYFCASSVASQGAVYEQYFGPGTRLTVT.

This clonotype was counted between two and nine times. This rearrangement joins TRBV28 to TRBJ2-3; maybe TRBD2 (5 bases). Germline V gene data show CDR1 as MDHEN and CDR2 as SYDVKM. V shed 5 bases and J shed 0 bases, with 12 bases lying between them. The CDR3 loop spans 15 amino acids. The CDR3, as DNA: TGTGCCAGCAGTGTCGGACCGGGGAGCACAGATACGCAGTATTTT. This encodes CASSVGPGSTDTQYF.

This clonotype was picked up a small number of times. J is TRBJ1-1 and V is TRBV12-3 or TRBV12-4; 9 bases match TRBD1. The V segment lost 5 bases and the J segment 0 bases; nucleotides outside the gene matches: 10. This CDR3 is built from 17 residues. As DNA, the CDR3 is TGTGCCAGCAGTAAATCGGGGACAGGGCAAATGAACACTGAAGCTTTCTTT. It yields the protein CASSKSGTGQMNTEAFF.

The gene calls are TRBV11-2 and TRBJ2-7; tentatively, D is TRBD2 (6 bases). This CDR3 is built from 14 residues. CDR1 is SGHAT, CDR2 FQNNGV, per germline. Trimming pared 7 bases from V and 2 bases from J, leaving 15 bases between. In DNA, the CDR3 is TGTGCCAGCATGGAGGGCGCCTCTCCCTACGAGCAGTACTTC. Translating it yields CASMEGASPYEQYF.

This chain uses TRBV2 with TRBJ1-1; D remains ambiguous. The length of the CDR3 is 11 residues. V was cut by 7 bases and J by 3 bases, with 6 bases left in between. Germline CDR1 is SNHLY and CDR2 is FYNNEI. In DNA form, the CDR3 reads TGTGCCAGCACTCGGGACACTGAAGCTTTCTTT. Its translation is CASTRDTEAFF.

The chain carries TRBV12-1 and TRBJ2-1. TRBV12-1 is tagged as a pseudogene. The CDR3 length is 15 residues. The CDR3 DNA sequence: TGCGCCAGCAGTGAGGAGCAGGGGCCCTACAATGAGCAGTTCTTC. Encoded protein: CASSEEQGPYNEQFF.

This clonotype was counted between two and nine times. This rearrangement joins TRBV9 to TRBJ2-3, with 12 bases identical to TRBD2. Germline trimming cut 0 bases from V and 5 bases from J; bases unmatched to any gene: 4. The CDR3 has 16 residues. Germline V gene lookup returns CDR1 SGDLS and CDR2 YYNGEE. CDR3 coding DNA: TGTGCCAGCAGCGTAGCTAGCGGGGGGGCCAGAGATACGCAGTATTTT. Encoded protein: CASSVASGGARDTQYF.

The chain recombines TRBV4-3 with TRBJ2-5; D perhaps matches TRBD2 (6 bases). The CDR3 length is 15 residues. Germline V CDR1 and CDR2: LGHNA, YSLEER. The V end was cut by 3 bases, the J end by 0 bases, with 11 bases between. The CDR3 coding sequence is TGCGCCAGCAGCCAGAATACGGGGGACCAAGAGACCCAGTACTTC. It translates to CASSQNTGDQETQYF.

This clonotype was counted many times. The rearrangement joins TRBV2 to TRBJ2-7; D may be TRBD1 (5 bases). V was shortened by 1 base and J by 6 bases, with 10 bases between the two germline ends. CDR3 length equals 13 residues. Germline assignment: CDR1 SNHLY and CDR2 FYNNEI. CDR3 protein: CASSEVTVSEQYF. CDR3 bases: TGTGCCAGCAGTGAAGTGACAGTTAGCGAGCAGTACTTC.